The rows below give T cell receptor beta chains drawn from one sample of a study of lymphopenia after photon versus proton radiotherapy. Sequencing was performed with immunoSEQ multiplex PCR; in TCRdb, only in-frame clones are kept and a portion is missing. This sample yields approximately 62,000 clones, of which roughly 83% are seen a single time; around 2% belongs to the top ten. Sequences were derived from peripheral blood, sampled from a patient treated with proton-based radiotherapy. The receptors derive from a man aged 55 to 70 with pancreatic cancer. Each CDR3 is given with its conserved first and last residue. For some rows the clone size is stated as once, few or many, or as a class when expanded; others skip it.

CDR3aa | j_gene | abundance | v_gene
CASTSGRASSETQYF | TRBJ2-5 | . | TRBV28
CASSRGRGETQYF | TRBJ2-5 | . | TRBV18
CASSLMRRERGYEQYF | TRBJ2-7 | once | TRBV5-6
CASSPQIGLAGATDTQYF | TRBJ2-3 | . | TRBV9
CASSSNRGLAGGPNTGELFF | TRBJ2-2 | . | TRBV7-8
CASSLVGGETQYF | TRBJ2-5 | . | TRBV7-6
CASSPRPGQGDTEAFF | TRBJ1-1 | . | TRBV18
CASSLRQGGTDTQYF | TRBJ2-3 | . | TRBV5-1
CASSQVGSGRETQYF | TRBJ2-5 | once | TRBV4-2
CASSYSGFSETQYF | TRBJ2-5 | . | TRBV6-5
CASSLSAGSSYSYGYTF | TRBJ1-2 | . | TRBV27
CASTRQGMYGYTF | TRBJ1-2 | . | TRBV5-6
CASSIDEGPGGSYEQYF | TRBJ2-7 | . | TRBV19
CATSGTGVMAEAFF | TRBJ1-1 | . | TRBV6-4
CASRPFHRGRQPQHF | TRBJ1-5 | . | TRBV6-1
CASSLGALSRSGANVLTF | TRBJ2-6 | . | TRBV7-3
CAILLAGGPYNEQFF | TRBJ2-1 | . | TRBV25-1
CAWSRTPEFPEAFF | TRBJ1-1 | . | TRBV30